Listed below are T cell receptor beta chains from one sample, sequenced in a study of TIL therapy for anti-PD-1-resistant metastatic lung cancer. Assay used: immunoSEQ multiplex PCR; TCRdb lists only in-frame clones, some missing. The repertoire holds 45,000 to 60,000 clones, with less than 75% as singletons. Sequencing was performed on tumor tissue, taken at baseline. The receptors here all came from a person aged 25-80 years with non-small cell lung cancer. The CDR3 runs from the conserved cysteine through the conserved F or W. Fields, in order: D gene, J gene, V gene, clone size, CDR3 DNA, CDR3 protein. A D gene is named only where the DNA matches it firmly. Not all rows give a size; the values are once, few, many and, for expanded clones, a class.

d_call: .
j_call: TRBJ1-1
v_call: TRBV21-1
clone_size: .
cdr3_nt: TGTGCCAGCAGCCGGGGGGGGCAGGGCACTGAAGCTTTCTTT
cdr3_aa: CASSRGGQGTEAFF

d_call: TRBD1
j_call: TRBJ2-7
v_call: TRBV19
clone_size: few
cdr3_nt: TGTGCCAGTAGTCGGCGACAGGGTGGGTTATCCTACGAGCAGTACTTC
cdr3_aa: CASSRRQGGLSYEQYF

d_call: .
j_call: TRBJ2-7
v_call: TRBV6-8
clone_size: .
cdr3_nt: TGTGCCAGCGGGCTACACGGCTTTTCCTACGAGCAGTACTTC
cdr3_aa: CASGLHGFSYEQYF

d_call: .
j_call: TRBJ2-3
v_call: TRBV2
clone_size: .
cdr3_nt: TGTGCCAGCATAGCCACAAGGGGGGCAGATACGCAGTATTTT
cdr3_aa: CASIATRGADTQYF

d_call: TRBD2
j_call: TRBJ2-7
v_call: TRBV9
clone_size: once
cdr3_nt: TGTGCCAGCAGCGTTAGCGGGAGTATCCACGAGCAGTACTTC
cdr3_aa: CASSVSGSIHEQYF

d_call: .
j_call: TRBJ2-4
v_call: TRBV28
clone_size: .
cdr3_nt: TGTGCCAGCACCCCCTCGGGTGCGTTTACGGACATTCAGTACTTC
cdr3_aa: CASTPSGAFTDIQYF

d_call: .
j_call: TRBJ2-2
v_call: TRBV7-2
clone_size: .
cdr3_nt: TGTGCCAGCAGCTTAAGCTGGACCGGGGAGCTGTTTTTT
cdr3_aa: CASSLSWTGELFF

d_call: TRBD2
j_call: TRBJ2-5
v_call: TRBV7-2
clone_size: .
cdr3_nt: TGTGCCAGCAGCTTAGGCGGGGGGGCGAGGGGAGAGACCCAGTACTTC
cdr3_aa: CASSLGGGARGETQYF

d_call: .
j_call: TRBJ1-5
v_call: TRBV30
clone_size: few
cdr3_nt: TGTGCCTGGAGTGTAGGGCAGCATAATCAGCCCCAGCATTTT
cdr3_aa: CAWSVGQHNQPQHF

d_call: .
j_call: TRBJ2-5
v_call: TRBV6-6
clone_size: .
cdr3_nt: TGTGCCAGCAGTCGGGGGGCACGGGAGACCCAGTACTTC
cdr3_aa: CASSRGARETQYF

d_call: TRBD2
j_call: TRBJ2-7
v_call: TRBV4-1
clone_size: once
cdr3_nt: TGCGCCAGCAGCCAAGCGGGGGGTTCTAACGAGCAGTACTTC
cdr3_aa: CASSQAGGSNEQYF

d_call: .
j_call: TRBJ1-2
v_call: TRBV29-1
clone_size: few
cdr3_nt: TGCAGCGACGGGGGGGCGAATGGCTACACCTTC
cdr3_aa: CSDGGANGYTF

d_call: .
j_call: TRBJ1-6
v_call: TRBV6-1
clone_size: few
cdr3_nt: TGTGCCAGCCGGGACGGAGCTTCACCCCTCCACTTT
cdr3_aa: CASRDGASPLHF

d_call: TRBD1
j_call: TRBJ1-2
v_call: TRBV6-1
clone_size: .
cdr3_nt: TGTGCCAGCTGTGGACAGGCTATGGGAGGCTACACCTTC
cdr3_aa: CASCGQAMGGYTF

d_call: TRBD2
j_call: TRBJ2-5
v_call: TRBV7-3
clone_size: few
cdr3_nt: TGTGCCAGCAGCGGTAGCGGGGGCGTAGGAGAGACCCAGTACTTC
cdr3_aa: CASSGSGGVGETQYF

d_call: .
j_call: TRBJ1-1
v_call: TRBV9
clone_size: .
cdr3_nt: TGTGCCAGCAGCGTAGACCCGACAGGGAACACTGAAGCTTTCTTT
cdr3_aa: CASSVDPTGNTEAFF

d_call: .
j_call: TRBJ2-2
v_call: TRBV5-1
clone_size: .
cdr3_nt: TGCGCCAGCAGCTTGGCCCGGTCAGCGGCCAACACCGGGGAGCTGTTTTTT
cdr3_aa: CASSLARSAANTGELFF

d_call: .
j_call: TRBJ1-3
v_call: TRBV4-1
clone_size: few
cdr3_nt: TGCGCCAGCAGCCAAGATTGGGGGACCGGGTCTGGAAACACCATATATTTT
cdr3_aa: CASSQDWGTGSGNTIYF

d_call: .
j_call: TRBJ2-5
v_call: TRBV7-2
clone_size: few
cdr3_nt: TGTGCCAGCAGGACTGGCTCTCAAGAGACCCAGTACTTC
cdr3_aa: CASRTGSQETQYF

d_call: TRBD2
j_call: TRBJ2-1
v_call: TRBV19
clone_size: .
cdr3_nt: TGTGCCAGTAGGACAGCGGGACTAGCGGGAGCAGAAAATGAGCAGTTCTTC
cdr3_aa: CASRTAGLAGAENEQFF

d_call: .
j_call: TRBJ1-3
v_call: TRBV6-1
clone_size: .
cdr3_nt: TGTGCCAGCAGTCCAGACAGGCGGCGAAACACCATATATTTT
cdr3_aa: CASSPDRRRNTIYF

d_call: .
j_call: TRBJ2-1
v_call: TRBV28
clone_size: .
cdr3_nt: TGTGCCAGCAGTCCCCGGAATGAGCAGTTCTTC
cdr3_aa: CASSPRNEQFF

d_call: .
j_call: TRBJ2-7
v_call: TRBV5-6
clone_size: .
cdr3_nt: TGTGCCAGCAGCTATGGACACCCATTCGGCCTAGGGGGCGAGCAGTACTTC
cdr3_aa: CASSYGHPFGLGGEQYF

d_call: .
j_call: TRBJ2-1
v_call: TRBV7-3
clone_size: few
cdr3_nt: TGTGCCAGCAGCTTCCGGGGCAACAATGAGCAGTTCTTC
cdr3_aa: CASSFRGNNEQFF

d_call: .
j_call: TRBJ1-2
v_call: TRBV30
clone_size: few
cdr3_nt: TGTGCCTGGAGTGTACCCAGGCTGAACTATGGCTACACCTTC
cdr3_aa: CAWSVPRLNYGYTF

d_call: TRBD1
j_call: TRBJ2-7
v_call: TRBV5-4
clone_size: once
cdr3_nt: TGTGCCAGCACCCTCGACAGGGCCGCCTACGAGCAGTACTTC
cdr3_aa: CASTLDRAAYEQYF

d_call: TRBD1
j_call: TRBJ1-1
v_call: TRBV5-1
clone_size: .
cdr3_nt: TGCGCCAGCAGCATACAGGGGGGCGGCACTGAAGCTTTCTTT
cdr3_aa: CASSIQGGGTEAFF

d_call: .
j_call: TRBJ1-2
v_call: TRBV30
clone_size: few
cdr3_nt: TGTGCCTGGACCCCTAGGGGCCGGGGCTATGGCTACACCTTC
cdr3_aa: CAWTPRGRGYGYTF

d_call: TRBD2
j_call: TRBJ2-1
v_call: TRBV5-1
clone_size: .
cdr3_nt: TGCGCCAGCAGCGGGGCTCGGCTAGCGGGGGGAGATGAGCAGTTCTTC
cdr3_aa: CASSGARLAGGDEQFF

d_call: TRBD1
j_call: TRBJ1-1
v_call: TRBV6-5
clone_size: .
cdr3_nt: TGTGCCAGCAGTTACAGGGGGCGCGACACTGAAGCTTTCTTT
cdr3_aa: CASSYRGRDTEAFF

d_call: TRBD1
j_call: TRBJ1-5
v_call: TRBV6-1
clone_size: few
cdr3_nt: TGTGCCAGCAGTGAGCGAGGGACAGGGAGCAATCAGCCCCAGCATTTT
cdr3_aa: CASSERGTGSNQPQHF

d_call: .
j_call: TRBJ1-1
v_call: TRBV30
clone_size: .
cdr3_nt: TGTGCCTGGACCGCTGGCCTGAACACTGAAGCTTTCTTT
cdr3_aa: CAWTAGLNTEAFF

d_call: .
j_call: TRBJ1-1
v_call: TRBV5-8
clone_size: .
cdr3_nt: TGTGCCAGCAGCCCCCCGACCGGCGTCGTCGCTTTCTTT
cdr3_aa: CASSPPTGVVAFF

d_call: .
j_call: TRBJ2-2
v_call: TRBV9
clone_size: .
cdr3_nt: TGTGCCAGCAGCGTAGCCGCGAACACCGGGGAGCTGTTTTTT
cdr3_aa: CASSVAANTGELFF

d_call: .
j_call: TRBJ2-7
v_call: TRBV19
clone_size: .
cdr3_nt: TGTGCCAGTAGTATAATCCATCTTGGGGAGCAGTACTTC
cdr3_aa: CASSIIHLGEQYF

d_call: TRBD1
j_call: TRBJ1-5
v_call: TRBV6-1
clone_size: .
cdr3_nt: TGTGCCAGCAGAACCGCAGACAGGGGGTTTCAGCCCCAGCATTTT
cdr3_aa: CASRTADRGFQPQHF

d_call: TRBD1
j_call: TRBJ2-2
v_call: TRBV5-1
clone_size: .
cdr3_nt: TGCGCCAGCCTCCCCGACAGGGGGAACACCGGGGAGCTGTTTTTT
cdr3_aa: CASLPDRGNTGELFF

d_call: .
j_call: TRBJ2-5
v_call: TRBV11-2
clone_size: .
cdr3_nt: TGTGCCAGCAGCTTAGCGGGGTTCGAGACCCAGTACTTC
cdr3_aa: CASSLAGFETQYF

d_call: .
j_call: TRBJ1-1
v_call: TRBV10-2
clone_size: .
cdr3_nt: TGCGCCAGCAGTGAGTCGGGCAGGGCGGGCACTGAAGCTTTCTTT
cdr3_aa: CASSESGRAGTEAFF

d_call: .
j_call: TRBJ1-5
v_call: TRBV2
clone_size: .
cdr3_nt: TGTGCCAGCCGATGGGGAGGTGGCAATCAGCCCCAGCATTTT
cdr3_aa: CASRWGGGNQPQHF

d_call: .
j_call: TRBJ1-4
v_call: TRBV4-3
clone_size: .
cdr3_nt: TGCGCCAGCAGCCAAGATCTTATGGGAGGGAGGGGGGAAAAACTGTTTTTT
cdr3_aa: CASSQDLMGGRGEKLFF

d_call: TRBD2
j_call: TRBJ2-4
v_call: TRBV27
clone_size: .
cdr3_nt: TGTGCCAGCAGTCCTGGGGGGGGTGCCAAAAACATTCAGTACTTC
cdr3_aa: CASSPGGGAKNIQYF

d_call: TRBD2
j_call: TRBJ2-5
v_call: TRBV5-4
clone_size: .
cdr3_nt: TGTGCCAGCACCAAGCGGGAGGGCCAAGAGACCCAGTACTTC
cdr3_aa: CASTKREGQETQYF

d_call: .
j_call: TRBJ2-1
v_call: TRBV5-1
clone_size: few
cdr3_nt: TGCGCCAGCAGCTTGGCCGCACTGAGCTCCTACAATGAGCAGTTCTTC
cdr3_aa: CASSLAALSSYNEQFF

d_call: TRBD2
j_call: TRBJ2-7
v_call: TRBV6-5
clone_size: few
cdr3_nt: TGTGCCAGCAGTTACACAACGGGACTAGCGGCCGAGCAGTACTTC
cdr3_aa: CASSYTTGLAAEQYF

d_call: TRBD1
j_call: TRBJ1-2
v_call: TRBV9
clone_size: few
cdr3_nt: TGTGCCAGCAGCGTAGAGGGCAGGGGGTATGGCTACACCTTC
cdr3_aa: CASSVEGRGYGYTF

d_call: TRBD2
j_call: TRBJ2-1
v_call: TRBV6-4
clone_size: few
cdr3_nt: TGTGCCAGCAGTGCCGCCGGACTAGCGGGGGGGCCGGATGGGGAGCAGTTCTTC
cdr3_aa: CASSAAGLAGGPDGEQFF

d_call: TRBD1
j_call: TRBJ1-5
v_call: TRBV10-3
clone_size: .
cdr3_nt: TGTGCCATCAGAGCCGGGACAGGGTCGTATAGCAATCAGCCCCAGCATTTT
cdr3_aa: CAIRAGTGSYSNQPQHF

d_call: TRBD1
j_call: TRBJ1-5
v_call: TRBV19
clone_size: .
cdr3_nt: TGTGCCAGTAGTATAGTTCGGGACAGGGATTGGGATCAGCCCCAGCATTTT
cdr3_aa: CASSIVRDRDWDQPQHF

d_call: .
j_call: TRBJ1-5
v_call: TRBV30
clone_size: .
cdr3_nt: TGTGCCTGGAGTGGGGGCGGTCCGAGCAATCAGCCCCAGCATTTT
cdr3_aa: CAWSGGGPSNQPQHF